A selection of T cell receptor beta chains follows, all from one sample in a study of graft-versus-host responses after intestinal transplantation. Using immunoSEQ multiplex PCR, the repertoire was profiled, and TCRdb retains in-frame clones only, with some absent. The repertoire has more than 40,000 clones, roughly 95% of them found once; the top ten carry approximately 0.2%. These receptors' targets are unknown. The specimen comprised unstimulated CD8+ T cells sorted from spleen or lymph node cells, sampled before transplant. The origin of the receptors is a human donor who was the organ donor for an intestinal transplant. Both conserved end residues are part of each CDR3. D genes are given only for firm matches. Clone size is given for some rows only: seen once, a few or many times, or a class if the clone is expanded.

size	V	D	J	DNA	CDR3
once	TRBV7-9	NA	TRBJ2-1	TGTGCCGGTCTCGGGGCCCCCTACAATGAGCAGTTCTTC	CAGLGAPYNEQFF
NA	TRBV6-4	TRBD1	TRBJ2-2	TGTGCCAGCAGTGACGGACAGGGGGCCGGGGAGCTGTTTTTT	CASSDGQGAGELFF
NA	TRBV4-2	TRBD2	TRBJ2-3	TGTGCCAGCAGCTTGCGGACTAGCGGGGGGGCAGGAGATACGCAGTATTTT	CASSLRTSGGAGDTQYF
once	TRBV9	NA	TRBJ2-5	TGTGCCAGCAGCGTAGATGGGGCGGGAGAGACCCAGTACTTC	CASSVDGAGETQYF
NA	TRBV5-1	TRBD1	TRBJ1-1	TGCGCCAGCAGCTTGGGACAGGGAGCAACTGAAGCTTTCTTT	CASSLGQGATEAFF
few	TRBV6-1	TRBD1	TRBJ2-2	TGTGCCAGCAGTGTAGGGACAGGGAGGAACACCGGGGAGCTGTTTTTT	CASSVGTGRNTGELFF
NA	TRBV6-1	NA	TRBJ1-2	TGTGCCAGCAGGGCATGGACAGAGGCTAACTATGGCTACACCTTC	CASRAWTEANYGYTF
NA	TRBV10-2	NA	TRBJ1-5	TGCGCCAGCAGTGTTGGGGCGTGGAATCAGCCCCAGCATTTT	CASSVGAWNQPQHF
NA	TRBV6-6	NA	TRBJ1-4	TGTGCCAGCAGTCAAATTGGGGGCGGCGAAAAACTGTTTTTT	CASSQIGGGEKLFF
NA	TRBV4-1	NA	TRBJ2-1	TGCGCCAGCAGCCATCTCGGGTCTTCCGGGGATGGTAGCGGTGAGCAGTTCTTC	CASSHLGSSGDGSGEQFF
once	TRBV5-4	NA	TRBJ2-1	TGTGCCAGCAGCTTGCGAGGCTATGAGCAGTTCTTC	CASSLRGYEQFF
NA	TRBV11-3	NA	TRBJ1-1	TGTGCCAGCAGCCCCCTCCGCGGGGGAGGGACTGAAGCTTTCTTT	CASSPLRGGGTEAFF
once	TRBV6-1	NA	TRBJ1-5	TGTGCCAGCAGTGAAACCTATGGTGGCAGGGGTAGCAATCAGCCCCAGCATTTT	CASSETYGGRGSNQPQHF
NA	TRBV5-6	NA	TRBJ1-1	TGTGCCAGCAGCTTCATTGGTGAGGGGACGAACACTGAAGCTTTCTTT	CASSFIGEGTNTEAFF
NA	TRBV19	NA	TRBJ2-7	TGTGCCAGTAGTATATCCGACAGCACCTACGAGCAGTACTTC	CASSISDSTYEQYF
NA	TRBV25-1	NA	TRBJ1-6	TGTGCCAGCAGTGATGTTCGGGATAATTCACCCCTCCACTTT	CASSDVRDNSPLHF
NA	TRBV27	NA	TRBJ1-2	TGTGCCAGCAGTTCACAGGGCGCCTATGGCTACACCTTC	CASSSQGAYGYTF
once	TRBV27	NA	TRBJ2-7	TGTGCCAGCAGTTTGTCAGGGGGCCCGGGGGGTGAGCAGTACTTC	CASSLSGGPGGEQYF
NA	TRBV29-1	NA	TRBJ2-3	TGCAGCGTTGCCGACGGGGGCACGATAGGGCAGTATTTT	CSVADGGTIGQYF
NA	TRBV16	NA	TRBJ2-7	TGTGCCAGCAGCCCAGGGTTAGGGCTGTCCGAGCAGTACTTC	CASSPGLGLSEQYF
NA	TRBV5-4	NA	TRBJ1-1	TGTGCCAGCAGCTTGAGCCTGACAGAAGCTTTCTTT	CASSLSLTEAFF
NA	TRBV28	NA	TRBJ1-2	TGTGCCAGCAGTAGCCACTATGGCTACACCTTC	CASSSHYGYTF
NA	TRBV5-6	NA	TRBJ2-7	TGTGCCAGCAGCGACGGGAATACCTACGAGCAGTACTTC	CASSDGNTYEQYF
NA	TRBV30	NA	TRBJ1-1	TGTGCCTGGAGCTCCCGCAGCGAGAACACTGAAGCTTTCTTT	CAWSSRSENTEAFF
NA	TRBV27	NA	TRBJ1-2	TGTGCCAGCAGTTCTGGGTCGTATGGCTACACCTTC	CASSSGSYGYTF
NA	TRBV5-4	NA	TRBJ1-1	TGTGCCAGCAGCTTGGAAAGGGGCGGGGTGATGAACACTGAAGCTTTCTTT	CASSLERGGVMNTEAFF
NA	TRBV11-2	NA	TRBJ2-3	TGTGCCAGCAGCTTACACGCGGGGTCTAGCACAGATACGCAGTATTTT	CASSLHAGSSTDTQYF
NA	TRBV9	NA	TRBJ2-1	TGTGCCAGCAGCCCAGGGGGGCTAGCAACGGAGCAGTTCTTC	CASSPGGLATEQFF
NA	TRBV4-2	TRBD1	TRBJ2-2	TGTGCCAGCAGCCAAGACAACCGGGACAGGGGTAGTTCCGGGGAGCTGTTTTTT	CASSQDNRDRGSSGELFF
NA	TRBV6-1	TRBD1	TRBJ2-1	TGTGCCAGCAGAAGACAGGGGATGGGCCTCAATGAGCAGTTCTTC	CASRRQGMGLNEQFF
once	TRBV28	TRBD2	TRBJ2-3	TGTGCCAGCAGTTTAGCGGGGGGCTCTTTCACAGATACGCAGTATTTT	CASSLAGGSFTDTQYF
few	TRBV27	NA	TRBJ2-7	TGTGCCAGCAGTTTAGGTTACGAGCAGTACTTC	CASSLGYEQYF
NA	TRBV13	NA	TRBJ1-1	TGTGCCAGCAGCCTACTAGGGGACACTGAAGCTTTCTTT	CASSLLGDTEAFF
NA	TRBV2	TRBD1	TRBJ1-1	TGTGCCAGCAGTGAGAACAGGGGGGGCACTGAAGCTTTCTTT	CASSENRGGTEAFF
NA	TRBV7-9	TRBD1	TRBJ2-7	TGTGCCAGCAGCTTTTCTGGGACAGCCTACGAGCAGTACTTC	CASSFSGTAYEQYF
NA	TRBV19	NA	TRBJ1-5	TGTGCCAGTAGCCAACCCGGGGTCGGGGGGCGAACAAATCAGCCCCAGCATTTT	CASSQPGVGGRTNQPQHF
NA	TRBV25-1	NA	TRBJ1-6	TGTGCCAGCAGTGACGAATGGGATTCACCCCTCCACTTT	CASSDEWDSPLHF
NA	TRBV7-3	NA	TRBJ1-2	TGTGCCAGCAGCTTAATGGGGCCACCATCAGGGGATGGCTACACCTTC	CASSLMGPPSGDGYTF
few	TRBV10-3	TRBD1	TRBJ2-7	TGTGCCATCAGTGAGGCGGGGACAGGGGATTACGAGCAGTACTTC	CAISEAGTGDYEQYF
NA	TRBV28	TRBD2	TRBJ2-1	TGTGCCAGCAGTACGCGGGGGTCTTGGGATGAGCAGTTCTTC	CASSTRGSWDEQFF
NA	TRBV9	NA	TRBJ1-1	TGTGCCAGCAGCGCCGGGGGCGGTGAAGCTTTCTTT	CASSAGGGEAFF
once	TRBV27	NA	TRBJ2-7	TGTGCCAGCAGTTTAGTCGGGTACCACGAGCAGTACTTC	CASSLVGYHEQYF
NA	TRBV27	NA	TRBJ1-1	TGTGCCAGCAGCCCCCAGGGAAGAACTGAAGCTTTCTTT	CASSPQGRTEAFF
NA	TRBV23-1	TRBD1	TRBJ1-1	TGCGCCAGCAGTCGATTCCAGACAGGGCCCAGGAACACTGAAGCTTTCTTT	CASSRFQTGPRNTEAFF
NA	TRBV13	TRBD2	TRBJ2-7	TGTGCCAGCAGCCTCACAGGGTCTAGCGGGGGCACCCGTTCCTACGAGCAGTACTTC	CASSLTGSSGGTRSYEQYF
once	TRBV11-2	NA	TRBJ2-7	TGTGCCAGCAGCGCCCAAGTAGCCTACGAGCAGTACTTC	CASSAQVAYEQYF
NA	TRBV4-3	TRBD1	TRBJ2-6	TGCGCCAGCAGCCAGGGGACAGGTGTAGAAGGGGCCAACGTCCTGACTTTC	CASSQGTGVEGANVLTF
few	TRBV28	NA	TRBJ2-7	TGTGCCAGCAGCCCCCTCGACGGCTACGAGCAGTACTTC	CASSPLDGYEQYF
NA	TRBV7-9	NA	TRBJ2-7	TGTGCCAGCAGCCCGAGGGATACCCACGAGCAGTACTTC	CASSPRDTHEQYF
NA	TRBV7-9	NA	TRBJ2-2	TGTGCCAGCAGCTTCCAGTTAACCGGGGAGCTGTTTTTT	CASSFQLTGELFF
NA	TRBV7-9	TRBD1	TRBJ2-1	TGTGCCAGCAGCCCCCAGGGACAGGGGATGGGCAATGAGCAGTTCTTC	CASSPQGQGMGNEQFF
NA	TRBV28	TRBD1	TRBJ2-1	TGTGCCAGCAGTGACTTCGGGACAGGGTACAATGAGCAGTTCTTC	CASSDFGTGYNEQFF